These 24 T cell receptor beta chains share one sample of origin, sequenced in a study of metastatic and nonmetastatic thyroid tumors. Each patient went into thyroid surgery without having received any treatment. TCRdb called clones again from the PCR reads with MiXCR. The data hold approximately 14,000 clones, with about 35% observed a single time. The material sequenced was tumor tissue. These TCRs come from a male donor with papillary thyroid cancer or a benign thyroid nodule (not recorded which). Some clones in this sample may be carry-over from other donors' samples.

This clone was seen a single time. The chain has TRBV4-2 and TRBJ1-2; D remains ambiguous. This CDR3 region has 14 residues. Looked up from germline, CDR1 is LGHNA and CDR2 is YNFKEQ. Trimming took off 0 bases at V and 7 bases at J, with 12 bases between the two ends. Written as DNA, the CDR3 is TGTGCCAGCAGCCAAGATGTGGGGAGCGGTGGCTACACCTTC. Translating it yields CASSQDVGSGGYTF.

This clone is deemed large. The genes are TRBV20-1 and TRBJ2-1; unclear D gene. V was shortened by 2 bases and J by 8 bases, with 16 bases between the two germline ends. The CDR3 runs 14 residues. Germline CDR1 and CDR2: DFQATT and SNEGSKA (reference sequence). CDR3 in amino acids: CSARPYSHRDEQFF. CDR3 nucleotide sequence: TGCAGTGCTAGACCCTATAGCCACAGAGATGAGCAGTTCTTC.

The CDR3 DNA reads TGTGCCAGCAGTTCGGAAGGGACTAGCGGTGGCTACGAGCAGTACTTC. It specifies CASSSEGTSGGYEQYF. J is TRBJ2-7 and V is TRBV12-3 or TRBV12-4, with 11 positions matching TRBD2. The V gene end was trimmed by 4 bases and the J gene end by 3 bases; junction bases not matched to a gene: 8. This CDR3 region has 16 residues.

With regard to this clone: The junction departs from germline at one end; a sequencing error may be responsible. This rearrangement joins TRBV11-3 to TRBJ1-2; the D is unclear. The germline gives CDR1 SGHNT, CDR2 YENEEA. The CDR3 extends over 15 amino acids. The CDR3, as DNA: TGTGCTAGCAGCTTAGATCGAGGTAGCGGCTATGGCTACACCTTC. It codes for CASSLDRGSGYGYTF.

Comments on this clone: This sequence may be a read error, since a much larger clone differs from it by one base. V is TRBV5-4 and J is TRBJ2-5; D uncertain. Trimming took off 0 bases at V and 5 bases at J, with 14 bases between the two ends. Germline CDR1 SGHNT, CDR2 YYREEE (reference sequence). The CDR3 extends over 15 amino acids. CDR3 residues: CASSLAFQVGETQYF. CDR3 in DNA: TGTGCCAGCAGCTTGGCGTTCCAGGTGGGGGAGACCCAGTACTTC. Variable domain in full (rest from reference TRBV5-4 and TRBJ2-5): ETGVTQSPTHLIKTRGQQVTLRCSSQSGHNTVSWYQQALGQGPQFIFQYYREEENGRGNFPPRFSGLQFPNYSSELNVNALELDDSALYLCASSLAFQVGETQYFGPGTRLLVL.

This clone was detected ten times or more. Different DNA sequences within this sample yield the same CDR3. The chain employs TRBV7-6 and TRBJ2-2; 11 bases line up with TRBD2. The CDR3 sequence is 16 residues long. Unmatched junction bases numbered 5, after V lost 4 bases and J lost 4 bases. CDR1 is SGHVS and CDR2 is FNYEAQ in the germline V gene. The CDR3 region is CASSYSSGGFTGELFF. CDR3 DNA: TGTGCCAGCAGCTACTCTAGCGGGGGGTTCACCGGGGAGCTGTTTTTT.

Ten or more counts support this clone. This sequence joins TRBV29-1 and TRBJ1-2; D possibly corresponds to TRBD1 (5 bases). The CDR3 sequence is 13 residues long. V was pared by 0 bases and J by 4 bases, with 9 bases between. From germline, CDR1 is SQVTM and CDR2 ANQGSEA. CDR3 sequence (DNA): TGCAGCGTTGAAGAGGCGGGGGGCTATGGCTACACCTTC. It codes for CSVEEAGGYGYTF.

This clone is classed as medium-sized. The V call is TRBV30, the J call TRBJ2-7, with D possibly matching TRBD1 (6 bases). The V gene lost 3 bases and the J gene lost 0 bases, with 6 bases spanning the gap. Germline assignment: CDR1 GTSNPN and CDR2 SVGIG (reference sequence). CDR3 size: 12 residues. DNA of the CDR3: TGTGCCTGGAGGGACAGCTCCTACGAGCAGTACTTC. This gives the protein CAWRDSSYEQYF.

The CDR3 region is CASSYSCFYDTEAFF. CDR3 in DNA: TGTGCCAGCAGTTACTCGTGTTTTTATGACACTGAAGCTTTCTTT. V and J are TRBV6-2 or TRBV6-3 and TRBJ1-1; D not resolved. The CDR3 loop spans 15 amino acids. The V gene's germline CDR1 is MNHEY and CDR2 SVGEGT. V was pared by 0 bases and J by 3 bases, with 11 bases between.

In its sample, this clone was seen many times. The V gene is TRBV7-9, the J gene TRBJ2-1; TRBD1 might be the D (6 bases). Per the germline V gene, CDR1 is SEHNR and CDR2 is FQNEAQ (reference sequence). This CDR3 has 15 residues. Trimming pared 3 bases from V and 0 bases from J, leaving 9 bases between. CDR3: CASSFRGTSYNEQFF. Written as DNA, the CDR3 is TGTGCCAGCAGCTTTAGGGGGACCTCCTACAATGAGCAGTTCTTC.

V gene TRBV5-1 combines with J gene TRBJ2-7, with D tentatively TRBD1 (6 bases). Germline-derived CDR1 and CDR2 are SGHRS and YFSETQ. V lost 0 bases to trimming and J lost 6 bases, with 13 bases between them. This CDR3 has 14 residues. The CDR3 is CASSLGQGTREQYF. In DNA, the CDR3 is TGCGCCAGCAGCTTGGGGCAGGGGACCCGCGAGCAGTACTTC. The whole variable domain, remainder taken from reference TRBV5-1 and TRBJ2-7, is KAGVTQTPRYLIKTRGQQVTLSCSPISGHRSVSWYQQTPGQGLQFLFEYFSETQRNKGNFPGRFSGRQFSNSRSEMNVSTLELGDSALYLCASSLGQGTREQYFGPGTRLTVT.

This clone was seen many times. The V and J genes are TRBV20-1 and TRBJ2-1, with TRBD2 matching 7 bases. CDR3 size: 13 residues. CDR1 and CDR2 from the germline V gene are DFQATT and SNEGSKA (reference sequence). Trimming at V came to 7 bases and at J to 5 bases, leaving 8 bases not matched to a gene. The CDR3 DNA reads TGCAGTGGGGGGGGAACCCAGCACAATGAGCAGTTCTTC. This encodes CSGGGTQHNEQFF.

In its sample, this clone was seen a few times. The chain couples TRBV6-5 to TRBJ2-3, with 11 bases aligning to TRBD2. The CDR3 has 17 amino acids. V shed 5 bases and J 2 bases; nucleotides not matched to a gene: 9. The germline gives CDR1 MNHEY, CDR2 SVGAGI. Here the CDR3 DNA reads TGTGCCAGCAGTCTGCGACTAGCGGGGTCTAACACAGATACGCAGTATTTT. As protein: CASSLRLAGSNTDTQYF.

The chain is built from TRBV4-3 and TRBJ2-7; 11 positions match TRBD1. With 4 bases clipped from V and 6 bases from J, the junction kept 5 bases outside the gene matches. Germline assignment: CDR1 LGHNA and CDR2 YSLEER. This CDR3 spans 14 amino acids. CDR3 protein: CASSPDRGHAEQYF. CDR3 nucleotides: TGCGCCAGCAGCCCGGACAGGGGGCATGCCGAGCAGTACTTC.

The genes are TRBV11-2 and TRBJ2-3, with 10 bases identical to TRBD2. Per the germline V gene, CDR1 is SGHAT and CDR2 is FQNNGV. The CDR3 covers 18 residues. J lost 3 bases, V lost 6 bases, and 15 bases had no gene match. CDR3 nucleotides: TGTGCCAGCAGACCAAGAGGGCATAGCGGGAGGAGGACAGATACGCAGTATTTT. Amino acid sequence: CASRPRGHSGRRTDTQYF.

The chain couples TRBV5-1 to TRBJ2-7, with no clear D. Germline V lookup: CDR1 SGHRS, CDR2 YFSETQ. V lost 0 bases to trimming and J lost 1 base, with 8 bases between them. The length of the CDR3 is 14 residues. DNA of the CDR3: TGCGCCAGCAGCTTGGAGGGATCTTCCTACGAGCAGTACTTC. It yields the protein CASSLEGSSYEQYF.

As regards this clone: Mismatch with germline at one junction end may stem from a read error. The DNA of the CDR3 is TGTGCCATCAGCTTAGTGGCGGGGTGGGGTGTATATGATCAGTTCTTC. It yields the protein CAISLVAGWGVYDQFF. The chain is built from TRBV11-2 and TRBJ2-1; perhaps TRBD2 as D (6 bases). This CDR3 has 16 residues. CDR1 SGHAT and CDR2 FQNNGV come from the germline V gene.

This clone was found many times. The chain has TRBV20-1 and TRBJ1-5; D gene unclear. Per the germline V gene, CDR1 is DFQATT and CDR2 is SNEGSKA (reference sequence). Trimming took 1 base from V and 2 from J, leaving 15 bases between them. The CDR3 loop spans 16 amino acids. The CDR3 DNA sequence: TGCAGTGCTAGAGTCGACGGAACGGCACGCAATCAGCCCCAGCATTTT. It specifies CSARVDGTARNQPQHF.

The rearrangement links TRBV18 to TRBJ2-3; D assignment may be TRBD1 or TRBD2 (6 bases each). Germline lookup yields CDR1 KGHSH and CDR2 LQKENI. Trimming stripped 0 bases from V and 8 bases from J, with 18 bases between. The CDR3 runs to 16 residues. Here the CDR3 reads CASSPPGGLGSGTQYF. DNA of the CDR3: TGTGCCAGCTCACCACCAGGGGGGCTTGGATCTGGTACGCAGTATTTT. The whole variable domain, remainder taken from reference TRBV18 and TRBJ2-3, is NAGVMQNPRHLVRRRGQEARLRCSPMKGHSHVYWYRQLPEEGLKFMVYLQKENIIDESGMPKERFSAEFPKEGPSILRIQQVVRGDSAAYFCASSPPGGLGSGTQYFGPGTRLTVL.

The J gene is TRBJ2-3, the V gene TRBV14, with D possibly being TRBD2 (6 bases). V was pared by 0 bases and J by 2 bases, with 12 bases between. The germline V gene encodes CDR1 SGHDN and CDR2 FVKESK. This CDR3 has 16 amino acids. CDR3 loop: CASSQDLGGFTDTQYF. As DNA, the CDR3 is TGTGCCAGCAGCCAAGATCTCGGGGGTTTCACAGATACGCAGTATTTT.

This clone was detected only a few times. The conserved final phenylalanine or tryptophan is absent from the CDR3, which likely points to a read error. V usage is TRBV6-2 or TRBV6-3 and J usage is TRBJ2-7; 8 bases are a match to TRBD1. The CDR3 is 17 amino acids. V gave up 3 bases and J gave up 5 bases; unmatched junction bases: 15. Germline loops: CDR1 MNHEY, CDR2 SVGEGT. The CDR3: CASSYPLRQGAEDEQYY. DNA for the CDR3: TGTGCCAGCAGTTATCCCTTGAGGCAGGGGGCCGAGGACGAGCAGTACTAC.

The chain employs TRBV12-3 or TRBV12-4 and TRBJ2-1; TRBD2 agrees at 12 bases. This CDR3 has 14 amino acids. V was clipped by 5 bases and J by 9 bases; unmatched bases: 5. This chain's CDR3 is CASSVRLAGVEQFF. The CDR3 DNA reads TGTGCCAGCAGTGTGAGACTAGCGGGGGTTGAGCAGTTCTTC.

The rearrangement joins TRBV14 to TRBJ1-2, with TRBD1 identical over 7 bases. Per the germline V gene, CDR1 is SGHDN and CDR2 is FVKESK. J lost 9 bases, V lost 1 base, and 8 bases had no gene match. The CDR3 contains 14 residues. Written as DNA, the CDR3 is TGTGCCAGCAGCCAAGTTAGGCAGGGGGAAAGCTACACCTTC. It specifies CASSQVRQGESYTF.

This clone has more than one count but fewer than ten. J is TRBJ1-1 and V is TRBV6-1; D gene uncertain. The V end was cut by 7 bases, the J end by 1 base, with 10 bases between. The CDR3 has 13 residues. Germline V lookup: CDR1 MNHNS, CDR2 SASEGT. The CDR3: CASTARENTEAFF. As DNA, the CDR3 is TGTGCCAGCACTGCCCGGGAGAACACTGAAGCTTTCTTT.